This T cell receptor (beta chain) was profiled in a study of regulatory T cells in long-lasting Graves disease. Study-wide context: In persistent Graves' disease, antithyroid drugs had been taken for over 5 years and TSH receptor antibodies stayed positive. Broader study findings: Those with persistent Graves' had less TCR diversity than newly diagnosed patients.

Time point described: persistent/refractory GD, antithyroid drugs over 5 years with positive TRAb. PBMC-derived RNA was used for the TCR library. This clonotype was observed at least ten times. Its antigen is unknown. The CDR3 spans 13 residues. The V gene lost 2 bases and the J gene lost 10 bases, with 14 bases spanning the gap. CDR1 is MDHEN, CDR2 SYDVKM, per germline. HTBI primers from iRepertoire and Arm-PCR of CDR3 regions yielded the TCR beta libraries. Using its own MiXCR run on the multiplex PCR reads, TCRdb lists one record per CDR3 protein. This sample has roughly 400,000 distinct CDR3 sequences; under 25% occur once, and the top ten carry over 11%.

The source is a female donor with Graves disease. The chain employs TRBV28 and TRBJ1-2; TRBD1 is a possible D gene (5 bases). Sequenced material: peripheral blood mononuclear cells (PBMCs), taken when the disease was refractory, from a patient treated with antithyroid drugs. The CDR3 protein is CASSLRGPEAYTF. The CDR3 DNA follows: TGTGCCAGCAGTTTACGGGGACCAGAAGCCTACACCTTC.